What follows are 14 T cell receptor beta chains derived from one specimen sequenced in a study of T cells after yellow fever vaccination. TCRdb ran MiXCR on the 5' RACE reads and lists one entry per CDR3 protein. The data contain 100,000 to 150,000 distinct CDR3 sequences, roughly 8.2% of them singletons. Sample: CD8+ T cells sorted from PBMCs, taken on the day of the yellow fever booster vaccination. The receptors derive from a man younger than 35 who received the YFV17D yellow fever vaccine.

This clonotype showed up just a few times. The genes are TRBV6-5 and TRBJ2-1; a possible D gene is TRBD2 (6 bases). The CDR3 runs to 14 residues. The V and J ends lost 2 bases and 3 bases respectively, with 8 bases between them. Germline loops: CDR1 MNHEY, CDR2 SVGAGI. The CDR3 region has the DNA TGTGCCAGCAGTTACATGGGACTCTACAATGAGCAGTTCTTC. This codes for CASSYMGLYNEQFF.

This clonotype occurred many times. This chain uses TRBV29-1 with TRBJ1-4; no reliable D call. CDR1 SQVTM and CDR2 ANQGSEA come from the germline V gene. The V gene lost 4 bases and the J gene lost 1 base, with 7 bases spanning the gap. The CDR3 is 13 amino acids. CDR3 sequence reads: CSVGAETNEKLFF. DNA of the CDR3: TGCAGCGTTGGGGCAGAAACTAATGAAAAACTGTTTTTT.

This clonotype showed up just a few times. The chain has TRBV5-1 and TRBJ2-5; TRBD2 agrees at 10 bases. Germline CDR1 and CDR2: SGHRS and YFSETQ. J gave up 5 bases and V 2 bases, and 6 bases lay outside the gene matches. The CDR3 has 15 residues. The CDR3: CASSLSGGVSETQYF. CDR3 nucleotides: TGCGCCAGCAGCTTAAGCGGGGGGGTCTCCGAGACCCAGTACTTC.

The chain links TRBV5-6 to TRBJ1-2; 7 nucleotides align to TRBD1. V shed 4 bases, J shed 4 bases, and the junction held 4 bases outside the gene matches. Germline V lookup: CDR1 SGHDT, CDR2 YYEEEE. The CDR3 runs 13 residues. The CDR3 loop reads CASSTRGFYGYTF. For the CDR3, the DNA is TGTGCCAGCAGCACCAGGGGGTTCTATGGCTACACCTTC.

The V gene is TRBV7-9, the J gene TRBJ1-3; D is ambiguous. The germline CDR1 and CDR2 sequences are SEHNR and FQNEAQ (reference sequence). The CDR3 runs 15 residues. Trimming shortened V by 5 bases and J by 0 bases, and 11 bases separated the two germline ends. In DNA form, the CDR3 reads TGTGCCAGCAGCCGAATTCGAGGCTCTGGAAACACCATATATTTT. It codes for CASSRIRGSGNTIYF.

This clonotype was detected only a few times. The chain is built from TRBV29-1 and TRBJ2-1, with 8 bases identical to TRBD2. The V segment lost 0 bases and the J segment 6 bases; nucleotides outside the gene matches: 7. CDR3 length equals 15 residues. From germline, CDR1 is SQVTM and CDR2 ANQGSEA. The CDR3 coding sequence is TGCAGCGTTGAAGAGGGTCGGGGGGGCCTCAATGAGCAGTTCTTC. This sequence encodes CSVEEGRGGLNEQFF.

The table lists this clonotype with many counts. The chain joins TRBV12-5 to TRBJ2-1, with TRBD1 matching over 7 bases. In germline, CDR1 is LGHNT, CDR2 FRNRAP. CDR3 size: 15 residues. V lost 6 bases to trimming and J lost 7 bases; unmatched junction nucleotides: 12. Written as DNA, the CDR3 is TGTGCTAGTGGCCCTCTACCGGGACAGCCGAATGAGCAGTTCTTC. It yields the protein CASGPLPGQPNEQFF.

The chain employs TRBV7-2 and TRBJ1-4; possible D gene TRBD1, 5 bases. Trimming took 1 base from V and 8 from J, leaving 20 bases between them. CDR3 length equals 17 residues. Germline V gene lookup returns CDR1 SGHTA and CDR2 FQGNSA. CDR3: CASSLVAFQGAGEKLFF. DNA of the CDR3: TGTGCCAGCAGCTTAGTTGCCTTCCAGGGAGCGGGGGAAAAACTGTTTTTT.

This clonotype was seen at least ten times. The genes are TRBV28 and TRBJ2-7; D is perhaps TRBD2 (5 bases). The CDR3 sequence is 14 residues long. V was clipped by 6 bases and J by 3 bases, with 15 bases between them. Germline V CDR1 and CDR2: MDHEN, SYDVKM. The CDR3 sequence is CASSPQLEYYEQYV. As DNA, the CDR3 is TGTGCCAGCAGCCCCCAACTAGAATACTACGAGCAGTACGTC.

This clonotype has only a few counts. This sequence joins TRBV7-2 and TRBJ2-1; TRBD2 aligns across 15 bases. Germline V CDR1 and CDR2: SGHTA, FQGNSA. J gave up 7 bases and V 5 bases, and 3 bases lay outside the gene matches. This CDR3 comprises 15 residues. CDR3 residues: CASSPGTSGGNEQFF. CDR3 DNA sequence: TGTGCCAGCAGCCCCGGGACTAGCGGGGGGAATGAGCAGTTCTTC.

The rearrangement joins TRBV5-6 to TRBJ1-1; unclear D gene. Per germline, CDR1 SGHDT and CDR2 YYEEEE. The CDR3 contains 12 residues. Trimming cost V 0 bases and J 3 bases, with 3 bases left between them. CDR3 protein: CASSLEHTEAFF. CDR3 coding DNA: TGTGCCAGCAGCTTGGAGCACACTGAAGCTTTCTTT.

This clonotype appeared a few times. CDR3 nucleotide sequence: TGCAGTGCATGGCTGAACACTGAAGCTTTCTTT. Translated, it gives CSAWLNTEAFF. The chain employs TRBV29-1 and TRBJ1-1; no firm D call. The CDR3 consists of 11 residues. CDR1 is SQVTM, CDR2 ANQGSEA, per germline.

This clonotype was seen a few times. The CDR3 sequence: CSVVGLELGGDTEAFF. In DNA form, the CDR3 reads TGCAGCGTTGTGGGACTGGAATTAGGTGGTGACACTGAAGCTTTCTTT. The V gene is TRBV29-1, the J gene TRBJ1-1; tentative D call: TRBD1 (5 bases). CDR1 and CDR2 from the germline V gene are SQVTM and ANQGSEA. The CDR3 extends over 16 amino acids. V lost 4 bases and J 3 bases, leaving 21 bases between the germline ends.

The chain links TRBV27 to TRBJ2-3; tentative D call: TRBD1 (6 bases). The CDR3 contains 14 residues. V was shortened by 5 bases and J by 1 base, with 10 bases between the two germline ends. Germline V gives CDR1 MNHEY, CDR2 SMNVEV (reference sequence). CDR3 sequence reads: CASSTQGRTDTQYF. CDR3 nucleotide sequence: TGTGCCAGCAGTACCCAGGGGCGCACAGATACGCAGTATTTT.